These T cell receptor beta chains were read from a single sample in a study of T-cell reconstitution after alpha-beta-depleted transplantation in children. TCRdb re-analysed the PCR reads in MiXCR, keeping a single row per CDR3 protein. Among over 15,000 distinct CDR3 sequences listed, about an eighth were seen once. The source was PBMCs, mostly from graft donor cells, collected 60 days after TCRalphabeta/CD19-depleted stem cell transplant. These receptors were obtained from a female patient aged 2 to 10 who had a stem cell transplant for congenital amegakaryocytic thrombocytopenia, so the T cells may come from the graft donor. The CDR3 runs from the conserved cysteine through the conserved F or W.

V gene: TRBV4-2; J gene: TRBJ1-3; CDR3 protein: CASSQTDSGNTIYF
V gene: TRBV27; J gene: TRBJ1-4; CDR3 protein: CASSFSQGAGEKLFF
V gene: TRBV4-1; J gene: TRBJ2-1; CDR3 protein: CASSQADGGGVYNEQFF
V gene: TRBV5-1; J gene: TRBJ2-3; CDR3 protein: CASSPRIAGGPADTQYF
V gene: TRBV20-1; J gene: TRBJ1-2; CDR3 protein: CSARVGGASYGYTF
V gene: TRBV27; J gene: TRBJ2-3; CDR3 protein: CASSAIAGARTDTQYF
V gene: TRBV20-1; J gene: TRBJ2-3; CDR3 protein: CSATNRLAGNTDTQYF
V gene: TRBV10-3; J gene: TRBJ2-1; CDR3 protein: CAITPEPEGNEQFF
V gene: TRBV12-3/TRBV12-4; J gene: TRBJ2-7; CDR3 protein: CASSLGRGYEQYF
V gene: TRBV6-5; J gene: TRBJ1-1; CDR3 protein: CASSLQGQNTEAFF
V gene: TRBV20-1; J gene: TRBJ1-2; CDR3 protein: CSARGDSGGYGYTF
V gene: TRBV5-1; J gene: TRBJ2-5; CDR3 protein: CASREGLQETQYF
V gene: TRBV7-2; J gene: TRBJ2-5; CDR3 protein: CASRTEGEETQYF
V gene: TRBV20-1; J gene: TRBJ1-1; CDR3 protein: CSAESGTSMNTEAFF
V gene: TRBV5-4; J gene: TRBJ2-1; CDR3 protein: CASSIGLAENNEQFF
V gene: TRBV4-1; J gene: TRBJ1-6; CDR3 protein: CASSQDGTGYSPLHF
V gene: TRBV5-1; J gene: TRBJ2-2; CDR3 protein: CASSPRPNTGELFF
V gene: TRBV7-2; J gene: TRBJ2-7; CDR3 protein: CASSRRSGSASYEQYF
V gene: TRBV27; J gene: TRBJ2-7; CDR3 protein: CASSPWTGYEQYF
V gene: TRBV27; J gene: TRBJ2-5; CDR3 protein: CASSSNPNWWTQYF
V gene: TRBV11-2; J gene: TRBJ2-1; CDR3 protein: CASSRNEQFF
V gene: TRBV3-1; J gene: TRBJ2-1; CDR3 protein: CPSSQQMGTGIYNEQFF
V gene: TRBV6-4; J gene: TRBJ2-3; CDR3 protein: CASSEQPVAEGGDTQYF
V gene: TRBV11-2; J gene: TRBJ2-1; CDR3 protein: CASRPIGQASVSYNEQFF
V gene: TRBV11-1; J gene: TRBJ2-4; CDR3 protein: CASSLRPRTGLAKNIQYF
V gene: TRBV12-3/TRBV12-4; J gene: TRBJ2-5; CDR3 protein: CASSLGSETQYF